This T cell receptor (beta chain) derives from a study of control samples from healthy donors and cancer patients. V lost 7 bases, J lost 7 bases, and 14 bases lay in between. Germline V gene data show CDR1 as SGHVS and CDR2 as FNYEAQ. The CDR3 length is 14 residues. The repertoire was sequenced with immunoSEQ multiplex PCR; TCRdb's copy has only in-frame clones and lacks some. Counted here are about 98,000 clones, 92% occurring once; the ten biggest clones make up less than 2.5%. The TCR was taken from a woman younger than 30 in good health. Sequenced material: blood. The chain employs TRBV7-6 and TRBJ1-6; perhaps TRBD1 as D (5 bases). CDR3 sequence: CASMGVPGNSPLHF. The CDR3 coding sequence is TGTGCCAGCATGGGGGTCCCGGGGAATTCACCCCTCCACTTT.